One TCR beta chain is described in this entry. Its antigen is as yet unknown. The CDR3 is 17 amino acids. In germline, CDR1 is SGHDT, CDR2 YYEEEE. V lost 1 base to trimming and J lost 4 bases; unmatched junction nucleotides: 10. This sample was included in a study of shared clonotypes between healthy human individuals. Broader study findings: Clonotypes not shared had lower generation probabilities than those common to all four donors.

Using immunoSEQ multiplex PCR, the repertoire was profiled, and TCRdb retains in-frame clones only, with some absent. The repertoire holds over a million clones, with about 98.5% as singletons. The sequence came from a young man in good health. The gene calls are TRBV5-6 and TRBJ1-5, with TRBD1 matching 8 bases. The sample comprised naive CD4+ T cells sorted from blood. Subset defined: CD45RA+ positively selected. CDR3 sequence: CASSLFRGRGVNQPQHF. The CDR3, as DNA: TGTGCCAGCAGCTTGTTCAGGGGGCGGGGAGTGAATCAGCCCCAGCATTTT.